This passage covers 16 T cell receptor beta chains from one sample sequenced in a study of low-dose radiotherapy and immunotherapy resistance in tumors. Time point denoted: before trial treatment. TRAV- and TRBV-specific primers, spanning alpha and beta chains, primed first-strand cDNA. With a constant-region primer and a V-primer adapter, TCRs were subjected to 20 PCR cycles of amplification. From the reads, TCRdb called clonotypes with MiXCR, one entry per CDR3 protein. The sample lists approximately 90,000 distinct CDR3 sequences, 9% to 9.5% seen once, with around 1% in the top ten. This specimen consisted of PBMCs, obtained before treatment. These receptors all stem from a male donor with prostate cancer.

This clonotype showed up many times. V and J are TRBV5-4 and TRBJ2-1; D perhaps matches TRBD1 (6 bases). The CDR3 runs 15 residues. V gave up 1 base and J gave up 3 bases, with 11 bases separating them. Germline V gene lookup returns CDR1 SGHNT and CDR2 YYREEE (reference sequence). The CDR3 here is CASSLLKDSYNEQFF. The CDR3 DNA reads as TGTGCCAGCAGCTTGCTCAAGGACAGCTACAATGAGCAGTTCTTC.

V and J are TRBV20-1 and TRBJ1-1; D is uncertain. Germline values: CDR1 DFQATT, CDR2 SNEGSKA (reference sequence). The CDR3 is made up of 13 amino acids. The DNA of the CDR3 is TGCAGCGTTGACAAACACGTGAACACTGAAGCTTTCTTT. Translated, it gives CSVDKHVNTEAFF.

This clonotype was detected many times. The rearrangement joins TRBV28 to TRBJ2-7; 11 nucleotides line up with TRBD1. The length of the CDR3 is 15 residues. V was clipped by 11 bases and J by 5 bases; unmatched bases: 14. Germline loops: CDR1 MDHEN, CDR2 SYDVKM. CDR3 nucleotide sequence: TGTGCCGGTCGAAGAGCCGGGACAGGGGGGAACGAGCAGTACTTC. The encoded protein is CAGRRAGTGGNEQYF. The whole variable domain, filled in from reference TRBV28 and TRBJ2-7, reads DVKVTQSSRYLVKRTGEKVFLECVQDMDHENMFWYRQDPGLGLRLIYFSYDVKMKEKGDIPEGYSVSREKKERFSLILESASTNQTSMYLCAGRRAGTGGNEQYFGPGTRLTVT.

This clonotype came up many times. J is TRBJ2-5 and V is TRBV28; D is unclear. The ends were cut back, 3 bases at V and 5 bases at J, with 7 bases in the middle. Germline lookup yields CDR1 MDHEN and CDR2 SYDVKM. The CDR3 spans 12 residues. CDR3 in amino acids: CASSFTRETQYF. CDR3 bases: TGTGCCAGCAGTTTTACCAGGGAGACCCAGTACTTC.

By frequency in the sample, this clonotype is medium-sized. This chain links TRBV6-2 or TRBV6-3 with TRBJ2-6, with TRBD1 as a possible D gene (6 bases). The V end was cut by 5 bases, the J end by 2 bases, with 10 bases between. The CDR3 is made up of 15 amino acids. Germline V gene lookup returns CDR1 MNHEY and CDR2 SVGEGT. DNA for the CDR3: TGTGCCAGCAGTGCGACAGGCCCTGGGGCCAACGTCCTGACTTTC. Protein product: CASSATGPGANVLTF.

This clonotype was found a few times. The CDR3: CASSMERRVPTYEQYF. The CDR3 nucleotides are TGTGCCAGTAGTATGGAAAGGCGGGTCCCTACCTACGAGCAGTACTTC. The chain combines TRBV19 with TRBJ2-7; maybe TRBD2 (5 bases). This CDR3 is built from 16 residues. Germline V gives CDR1 LNHDA, CDR2 SQIVND (reference sequence). V lost 3 bases and J lost 2, with 17 bases in between.

At least ten counts were recorded for this clonotype. The CDR3 spells CASSLGTGQGVGETQYF. The DNA of the CDR3 is TGTGCCAGCAGCTTGGGAACGGGACAGGGGGTCGGGGAGACCCAGTACTTC. V gene TRBV7-8 combines with J gene TRBJ2-5, with 11 bases matching TRBD1. Losses at the gene ends were 3 bases for V and 5 bases for J; bases not matched to a gene: 11. The CDR3 is made up of 17 amino acids. Germline V gene lookup returns CDR1 SGHVS and CDR2 FQNEAQ. The complete variable domain, with remaining parts taken from reference TRBV7-8 and TRBJ2-5, reads GAGVSQSPRYKVAKRGQDVALRCDPISGHVSLFWYQQALGQGPEFLTYFQNEAQLDKSGLPSDRFFAERPEGSVSTLKIQRTQQEDSAVYLCASSLGTGQGVGETQYFGPGTRLLVL.

This clonotype was picked up many times. The rearrangement links TRBV28 to TRBJ1-5, with D possibly TRBD1 on 5 matching bases. Trimming cost V 10 bases and J 0 bases, with 28 bases left between them. The CDR3 runs 19 residues. The germline V gene encodes CDR1 MDHEN and CDR2 SYDVKM. The CDR3 nucleotides are TGTGCCACCCTTCCCCCTAGGCCAGGGATGGATCATAGCAATCAGCCCCAGCATTTT. Amino acid sequence: CATLPPRPGMDHSNQPQHF.

This clonotype was counted at least ten times. The CDR3 reads CSVDLRLAFNEQFF. The CDR3 coding sequence is TGCAGCGTTGACCTTAGACTAGCTTTCAATGAGCAGTTCTTC. The chain carries TRBV29-1 and TRBJ2-1; TRBD2 matches 7 bases. Germline V lookup: CDR1 SQVTM, CDR2 ANQGSEA. There are 14 residues in the CDR3. The junction had 8 bases not matched to a gene; V was cut back by 3 bases and J by 6 bases.

This clonotype was seen many times. The CDR3: CASSRVPGQGAGRTGELFF. As DNA, the CDR3 is TGCGCCAGCAGCCGTGTCCCGGGACAGGGGGCCGGGCGCACCGGGGAGCTGTTTTTT. V usage is TRBV4-1 and J usage is TRBJ2-2, with TRBD1 matching over 12 bases. Unmatched junction bases numbered 13, after V lost 4 bases and J lost 4 bases. The CDR3 is 19 amino acids. Per germline, CDR1 MGHRA and CDR2 YSYEKL.

This clonotype has at least ten counts. The chain joins TRBV28 to TRBJ2-7, with a weak D call TRBD1 (5 bases). The CDR3 has 12 residues. Germline V CDR1 and CDR2: MDHEN, SYDVKM. V lost 5 bases, J lost 4 bases, and 9 bases lay in between. CDR3 sequence (DNA): TGTGCCAGCAGTCTGACAGTTTACGAGCAGTACTTC. It yields the protein CASSLTVYEQYF.

The sample holds many counts of this clonotype. The gene calls are TRBV12-3 or TRBV12-4 and TRBJ2-1; no clear D. The CDR3 is made up of 11 amino acids. Trimming removed 3 bases from V and 6 bases from J, with 3 bases in between. The CDR3 loop reads CASSFINEQFF. The CDR3 nucleotides are TGTGCCAGCAGTTTCATCAATGAGCAGTTCTTC.

This clonotype was picked up many times. The CDR3 end shows no conserved phenylalanine or tryptophan, and so a read error is likely. This chain joins TRBV24-1 and TRBJ2-3; D is undetermined. This CDR3 comprises 13 residues. The V end was cut by 4 bases, the J end by 5 bases, with 9 bases between. CDR1 and CDR2 from the germline V gene are KGHDR and SFDVKD. The CDR3 spells CATSDPFVDTQYS. As DNA, the CDR3 is TGTGCCACCAGTGACCCGTTTGTAGATACGCAGTATTCT.

Many counts were recorded for this clonotype. The chain carries TRBV7-2 and TRBJ1-1, with D hard to call. This CDR3 has 10 residues. The ends were cut back, 2 bases at V and 5 bases at J, with 0 bases in the middle. CDR1 is SGHTA, CDR2 FQGNSA, per germline. The CDR3 sequence: CASSLTEAFF. In DNA form, the CDR3 reads TGTGCCAGCAGCTTAACTGAAGCTTTCTTT.

This clonotype occurred many times. The CDR3 sequence is CSVEGGLAGERQYF. In DNA form, the CDR3 reads TGCAGCGTTGAAGGAGGTCTAGCGGGAGAGCGGCAGTACTTC. This rearrangement joins TRBV29-1 to TRBJ2-7, with 10 bases fitting TRBD2. V gave up 1 base and J gave up 9 bases; unmatched junction bases: 9. Germline CDR1 is SQVTM and CDR2 is ANQGSEA. The CDR3 consists of 14 residues.

This clonotype has ten or more counts. The genes are TRBV29-1 and TRBJ1-3; D gene ambiguous. The CDR3 sequence is 14 residues long. Germline assignment: CDR1 SQVTM and CDR2 ANQGSEA. Trimming took off 4 bases at V and 0 bases at J, with 10 bases between the two ends. This chain's CDR3 is CSVVEPNSGNTIYF. The CDR3, as DNA: TGCAGCGTTGTAGAGCCAAACTCTGGAAACACCATATATTTT.